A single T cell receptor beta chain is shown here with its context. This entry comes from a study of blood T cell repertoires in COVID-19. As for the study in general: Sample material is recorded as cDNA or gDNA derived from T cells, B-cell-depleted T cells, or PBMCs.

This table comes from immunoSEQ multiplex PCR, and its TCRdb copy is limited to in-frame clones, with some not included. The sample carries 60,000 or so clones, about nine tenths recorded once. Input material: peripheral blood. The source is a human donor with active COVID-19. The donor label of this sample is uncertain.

DNA for the CDR3: TGTGCCAGCAGCGGAATTGACAGGGGCCAAGAGACCCAGTACTTC. Residues: CASSGIDRGQETQYF. V usage is TRBV5-6 and J usage is TRBJ2-5, with 8 bases lining up with TRBD1. V was clipped by 4 bases and J by 1 base; unmatched bases: 6. Per germline, CDR1 SGHDT and CDR2 YYEEEE. There are 15 residues in the CDR3.